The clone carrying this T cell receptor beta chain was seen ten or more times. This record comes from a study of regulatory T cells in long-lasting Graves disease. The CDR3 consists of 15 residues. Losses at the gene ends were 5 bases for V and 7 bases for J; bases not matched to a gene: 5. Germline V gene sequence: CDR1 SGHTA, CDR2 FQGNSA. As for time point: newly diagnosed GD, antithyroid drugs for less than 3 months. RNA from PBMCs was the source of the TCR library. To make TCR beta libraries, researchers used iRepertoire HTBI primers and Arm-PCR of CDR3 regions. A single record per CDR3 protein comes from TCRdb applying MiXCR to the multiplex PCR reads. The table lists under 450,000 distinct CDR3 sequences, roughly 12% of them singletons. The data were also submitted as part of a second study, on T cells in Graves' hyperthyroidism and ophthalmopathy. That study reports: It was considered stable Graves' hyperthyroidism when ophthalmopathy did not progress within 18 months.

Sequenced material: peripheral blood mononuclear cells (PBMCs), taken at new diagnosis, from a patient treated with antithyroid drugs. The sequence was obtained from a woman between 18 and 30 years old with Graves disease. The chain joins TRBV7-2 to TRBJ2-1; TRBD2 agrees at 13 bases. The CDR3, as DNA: TGTGCCAGCAGCCTACTAGCGGGGGGGCGAAATGAGCAGTTCTTC. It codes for CASSLLAGGRNEQFF.